The 12 T cell receptor beta chains reported below all come from one sample, sequenced in a study of T cell responses to AZD1222 COVID-19 vaccine. The protocol was immunoSEQ multiplex PCR, while the TCRdb copy is restricted to in-frame clones and leaves out a portion. The table includes roughly 95,000 clones, 88% detected once. The starting material was peripheral blood, obtained on day 0 of AZD1222 vaccination. The receptors were sampled from an adult in good health.

The chain employs TRBV6-5 and TRBJ2-2, with 11 bases identical to TRBD2. This CDR3 is 14 amino acids long. Germline-derived CDR1 and CDR2 are MNHEY and SVGAGI. The J segment lost 7 bases and the V segment lost 10 bases, leaving 8 bases of the junction unmatched. For the CDR3, the DNA is TGTGCCACCGGGACTAGCGGAGCCCACGGGGAGCTGTTTTTT. Translation gives CATGTSGAHGELFF.

The V gene is TRBV5-1, the J gene TRBJ2-1; TRBD2 agrees at 8 bases. The V gene's germline CDR1 is SGHRS and CDR2 YFSETQ. The CDR3 consists of 15 residues. Losses at the gene ends were 4 bases for V and 4 bases for J; bases not matched to a gene: 7. This CDR3 reads CASSESGGPYNEQFF. Written as DNA, the CDR3 is TGCGCCAGCAGCGAGAGCGGGGGTCCGTACAATGAGCAGTTCTTC.

This chain uses TRBV9 with TRBJ2-2; 9 positions agree with TRBD2. The CDR3 sequence is 16 residues long. Germline V CDR1 and CDR2: SGDLS, YYNGEE. Unmatched junction bases numbered 6, after V lost 2 bases and J lost 4 bases. As DNA, the CDR3 is TGTGCCAGCAGCGTCGTAGCGGGAGAGAGCACCGGGGAGCTGTTTTTT. It is translated as CASSVVAGESTGELFF.

The chain uses TRBV28 and TRBJ1-5, with D tentatively TRBD1 (6 bases). Germline V gene lookup returns CDR1 MDHEN and CDR2 SYDVKM. Trimming removed 2 bases at V and 7 bases at J, with 12 bases between. The CDR3 consists of 14 residues. CDR3 sequence (DNA): TGTGCCAGCAGTTTACGGGGGGGCCGACAGCCCCAGCATTTT. It yields the protein CASSLRGGRQPQHF.

CDR3 in DNA: TGTGCCAGTAGCGGTGCGAGAGGGCAGGATGAAAAACTGTTTTTT. This gives the protein CASSGARGQDEKLFF. The V gene is TRBV19, the J gene TRBJ1-4; D is unresolved. With 6 bases removed from V and 6 bases from J, the gap between germline ends came to 17 bases. This CDR3 region has 15 residues. The germline gives CDR1 LNHDA, CDR2 SQIVND (reference sequence).

This chain connects TRBV24-1 to TRBJ2-1, with 8 positions matching TRBD1. The length of the CDR3 is 19 residues. V trimming: 5 bases; J trimming: 0 bases; junction bases outside the gene matches: 14. From germline, CDR1 is KGHDR and CDR2 SFDVKD. CDR3 residues: CATSGSLGQALNSYNEQFF. In DNA form, the CDR3 reads TGTGCCACCAGTGGGAGTCTGGGACAGGCCTTGAACTCCTACAATGAGCAGTTCTTC.

This clone occurred once. The chain combines TRBV7-3 with TRBJ2-3; 10 bases are shared with TRBD2. This CDR3 region has 18 residues. The V and J ends lost 1 base and 4 bases, in that order; junction bases with no gene match: 11. Germline CDR1 reads SGHTA; CDR2 reads FQGTGA. CDR3 coding DNA: TGTGCCAGCAGCTTAAATGGGCGGGCTAGCGGGAGTCCAGATACGCAGTATTTT. Its protein product is CASSLNGRASGSPDTQYF.

The V and J genes are TRBV27 and TRBJ2-1, with D tentatively TRBD1 or TRBD2 (5 bases each). The germline CDR1 and CDR2 sequences are MNHEY and SMNVEV (reference sequence). V shed 4 bases and J shed 9 bases, with 13 bases lying between them. This CDR3 is built from 13 residues. Here the CDR3 DNA reads TGTGCCAGCAGTTCCACGGGGCCATCTGAGCAGTTCTTC. As protein: CASSSTGPSEQFF.

This clone was counted once. The chain links TRBV19 to TRBJ2-1, with D hard to call. In germline, CDR1 is LNHDA, CDR2 SQIVND (reference sequence). The CDR3 contains 11 residues. Trimming shortened V by 3 bases and J by 9 bases, and 6 bases separated the two germline ends. CDR3 nucleotide sequence: TGTGCCAGTAGTATTTTGTTTGAGCAGTTCTTC. This codes for CASSILFEQFF.

J is TRBJ2-2 and V is TRBV6-2 or TRBV6-3; D not resolved. From germline, CDR1 is MNHEY and CDR2 SVGEGT. The CDR3 runs 13 residues. Trimming took off 1 base at V and 3 bases at J, with 3 bases between the two ends. CDR3 bases: TGTGCCAGCAGTTACTTGCACACCGGGGAGCTGTTTTTT. Its protein is CASSYLHTGELFF.

The V call is TRBV28, the J call TRBJ1-2; tentatively, D is TRBD1 (6 bases). The CDR3 covers 16 residues. Deletions cut 6 bases from V and 0 bases from J, with 17 bases between. The germline V gene encodes CDR1 MDHEN and CDR2 SYDVKM. As DNA, the CDR3 is TGTGCCAGCAGCCGCACAGGGATCTCCGCTAACTATGGCTACACCTTC. This sequence encodes CASSRTGISANYGYTF.

V gene TRBV28 combines with J gene TRBJ2-7; D remains unclear. CDR1 is MDHEN and CDR2 is SYDVKM in the germline V gene. The CDR3 length is 11 residues. V was trimmed by 6 bases and J by 3 bases, leaving 6 bases between them. CDR3 loop: CASSRIYEQYF. In DNA, the CDR3 is TGTGCCAGCAGCAGAATCTACGAGCAGTACTTC. The whole variable domain, remainder taken from reference TRBV28 and TRBJ2-7, is DVKVTQSSRYLVKRTGEKVFLECVQDMDHENMFWYRQDPGLGLRLIYFSYDVKMKEKGDIPEGYSVSREKKERFSLILESASTNQTSMYLCASSRIYEQYFGPGTRLTVT.